The sample holds many counts of the clone carrying this T cell receptor (beta chain). These data come from a study of T-cell reconstitution after alpha-beta-depleted transplantation in children. This CDR3 contains 16 residues. Trimming took 0 bases from V and 1 from J, leaving 13 bases between them. The germline V gene has CDR1 SQVTM and CDR2 ANQGSEA. Preparation of the TCRbeta library used unique molecular identifiers. One entry per CDR3 protein, called by TCRdb with MiXCR from the PCR reads. The sample comprises 350,000 to 400,000 distinct CDR3 sequences, about an eighth of which are singletons, and 4% to 5.5% rests with the top ten.

This receptor was obtained from a human donor who donated a stem cell graft to a child with Fanconi anemia. The source was PBMCs, collected from the stem cell graft. This sequence joins TRBV29-1 and TRBJ2-1; a weak D match, TRBD2 (6 bases). The CDR3 is CSVEDQLGGSYNEQFF. CDR3 DNA sequence: TGCAGCGTTGAAGATCAATTGGGGGGATCCTACAATGAGCAGTTCTTC.